These 4 T cell receptor beta chains came from one sample sequenced in a study of early T cells in non-severe SARS-CoV-2 infection. TCRdb ran MiXCR on the 5' RACE reads and lists one entry per CDR3 protein. Of approximately 28,000 distinct CDR3 sequences in the sample, approximately 5.1% were seen once. The specimen was whole blood. Receptors were obtained from an adult who was a healthcare worker with PCR-confirmed SARS-CoV-2 infection or an uninfected control (not recorded which).

This clonotype was seen many times. This rearrangement joins TRBV7-3 to TRBJ2-3; D unresolved. The germline V gene has CDR1 SGHTA and CDR2 FQGTGA. V was trimmed by 0 bases and J by 4 bases, leaving 11 bases between them. The CDR3 length is 15 residues. The CDR3 spells CASSLTPAPADTQYF. DNA of the CDR3: TGTGCCAGCAGCTTAACCCCCGCGCCCGCAGATACGCAGTATTTT.

V and J are TRBV29-1 and TRBJ2-2; 7 nucleotides line up with TRBD1. The J segment lost 4 bases and the V segment lost 4 bases, leaving 12 bases of the junction unmatched. Germline CDR1 and CDR2: SQVTM and ANQGSEA. The CDR3 spans 16 residues. The CDR3: CSVGSAGGGGTGELFF. CDR3 bases: TGCAGCGTTGGATCGGCAGGGGGTGGAGGCACCGGGGAGCTGTTTTTT.

In this sample, this clonotype turned up many times. The chain employs TRBV10-2 and TRBJ2-7; D ambiguous. The CDR3 is 12 amino acids. V was pared by 3 bases and J by 3 bases, with 6 bases between. CDR1 is WSHSY and CDR2 is SAAADI in the germline V gene. The CDR3 reads CASSDLLYEQYF. CDR3 DNA: TGCGCCAGCAGTGACCTCCTCTACGAGCAGTACTTC.

There are many counts of this clonotype. The chain carries TRBV5-1 and TRBJ2-3, with 7 bases matching TRBD1. V lost 0 bases and J lost 5; bases outside the gene matches: 9. The CDR3 covers 16 residues. CDR1 and CDR2 (germline): SGHRS, YFSETQ. The CDR3 DNA reads TGCGCCAGCAGCTTGGGGACCTTAAGGGGGCTAGATACGCAGTATTTT. It encodes CASSLGTLRGLDTQYF.